This passage covers 5 T cell receptor beta chains from one sample sequenced in a study of blood T cell repertoires in COVID-19. TCRdb's table, derived via immunoSEQ multiplex PCR, lists solely in-frame clones and lacks some. The sample lists 170,000 or so clones, about 88% seen once, with about 7% in the top ten. The sequencing input was PBMCs or T cells enriched from blood (not recorded which). These receptors came from a woman in her 50s who had recovered from COVID-19.

The V call is TRBV19, the J call TRBJ2-1, with 7 bases identical to TRBD1. After removal of 6 bases from V and 6 bases from J, the junction contained 17 bases not matched to a gene. This CDR3 spans 17 amino acids. From germline, CDR1 is LNHDA and CDR2 SQIVND (reference sequence). The CDR3 region is CASRTGEGGRKGNEQFF. As DNA, the CDR3 is TGTGCCAGTAGAACCGGCGAAGGGGGCAGAAAGGGCAATGAGCAGTTCTTC.

V and J are TRBV9 and TRBJ1-1; D unclear. V lost 0 bases to trimming and J lost 1 base, with 10 bases between them. Germline CDR1 and CDR2: SGDLS and YYNGEE. CDR3 length: 15 residues. Written as DNA, the CDR3 is TGTGCCAGCAGCGTAGATAGTTTTTCGAACACTGAAGCTTTCTTT. Translation: CASSVDSFSNTEAFF.

The V call is TRBV2, the J call TRBJ2-2; 7 nucleotides line up with TRBD2. The CDR3 consists of 16 residues. Germline V gene data show CDR1 as SNHLY and CDR2 as FYNNEI. Trimming at V came to 7 bases and at J to 4 bases, leaving 12 bases not matched to a gene. The CDR3 DNA reads TGTGCCAGCACGGGAATAGCGGGTTCGGGCACCGGGGAGCTGTTTTTT. This gives the protein CASTGIAGSGTGELFF. The whole variable domain, filled in from reference TRBV2 and TRBJ2-2, reads EPEVTQTPSHQVTQMGQEVILRCVPISNHLYFYWYRQILGQKVEFLVSFYNNEISEKSEIFDDQFSVERPDGSNFTLKIRSTKLEDSAMYFCASTGIAGSGTGELFFGEGSRLTVL.

The chain carries TRBV6-5 and TRBJ2-7, with D perhaps TRBD1 (6 bases). V was shortened by 6 bases and J by 6 bases, with 18 bases between the two germline ends. Germline loops: CDR1 MNHEY, CDR2 SVGAGI. The CDR3 loop spans 14 amino acids. The DNA for the CDR3 is TGTGCCAGCAGGACCCGGACAGACACGGGCGAGCAGTACTTC. Translating it yields CASRTRTDTGEQYF.

The chain is built from TRBV9 and TRBJ2-7, with D tentatively TRBD1 (5 bases). CDR1 is SGDLS, CDR2 YYNGEE, per germline. Trimming left V 0 bases short and J 6 bases short, with 10 bases between. This CDR3 is built from 13 residues. CDR3 nucleotide sequence: TGTGCCAGCAGCGTAGAGGGGTATGGCGAGCAGTACTTC. It specifies CASSVEGYGEQYF.